The 21 T cell receptor beta chains below all came from one sample that was sequenced in a study of cytomegalovirus exposure and HLA in healthy donors. The PCR ran on 60 Vbeta and 13 Jbeta primers. Measured with immunoSEQ multiplex PCR; TCRdb has only the in-frame clones, and not every one. The sample shows 200,000 or so clones, approximately 80% of them seen only once. Sequencing input: PBMCs. These receptors all come from a boy between 2 and 10 years old in good health and CMV-seronegative.

This chain connects TRBV5-1 to TRBJ1-4; weak D call: TRBD1 (5 bases). This CDR3 comprises 15 residues. Germline V CDR1 and CDR2: SGHRS, YFSETQ. Deletions cut 1 base from V and 5 bases from J, with 12 bases between. In DNA, the CDR3 is TGCGCCAGCAGCTTGTTGGGGCCGGACAATGAAAAACTGTTTTTT. Its translation: CASSLLGPDNEKLFF.

The rearrangement uses TRBV7-2 and TRBJ2-1; D gene unclear. The germline CDR1 and CDR2 sequences are SGHTA and FQGNSA. CDR3 length equals 13 residues. V was trimmed by 4 bases and J by 5 bases, leaving 9 bases between them. The CDR3 reads CASSSNLHNEQFF. DNA for the CDR3: TGTGCCAGCAGCTCCAACTTGCACAATGAGCAGTTCTTC.

The J gene is TRBJ2-5, the V gene TRBV7-9; D uncertain. Germline assignment: CDR1 SEHNR and CDR2 FQNEAQ (reference sequence). Trimming removed 5 bases from V and 3 bases from J, with 10 bases in between. The CDR3 spans 13 residues. The CDR3, as DNA: TGTGCCAGCAGCGCCCGGGTCAAAGAGACCCAGTACTTC. This codes for CASSARVKETQYF. Full variable domain (outside the CDR3, taken from reference TRBV7-9 and TRBJ2-5): DTGVSQNPRHKITKRGQNVTFRCDPISEHNRLYWYRQTLGQGPEFLTYFQNEAQLEKSRLLSDRFSAERPKGSFSTLEIQRTEQGDSAMYLCASSARVKETQYFGPGTRLLVL.

There are a few counts of this clone. This chain links TRBV11-2 with TRBJ2-2; unclear D gene. Germline V CDR1 and CDR2: SGHAT, FQNNGV. The CDR3 runs to 14 residues. V was cut by 1 base and J by 8 bases, with 11 bases left in between. The CDR3 DNA is TGTGCCAGCAGCTTAGTCCGGAGACCGGGGGAGCTGTTTTTT. It translates to CASSLVRRPGELFF.

Only a few counts were recorded for this clone. The chain employs TRBV19 and TRBJ2-5, with D unresolved. Trimming cost V 0 bases and J 1 base, with 12 bases left between them. The germline V gene encodes CDR1 LNHDA and CDR2 SQIVND (reference sequence). The CDR3 loop spans 16 amino acids. In nucleotides, the CDR3 is TGTGCCAGTAGTATAGATCTTTTTGGGCTCCAAGAGACCCAGTACTTC. The encoded protein is CASSIDLFGLQETQYF.

In its sample, this clone was seen a few times. The CDR3 reads CASSPGVRGETQYF. In DNA, the CDR3 is TGTGCCAGCAGCCCGGGGGTCAGGGGGGAGACCCAGTACTTC. The V and J genes are TRBV5-4 and TRBJ2-5; D is perhaps TRBD1 (7 bases). From germline, CDR1 is SGHNT and CDR2 YYREEE (reference sequence). V lost 4 bases, J lost 5 bases, and 15 bases lay in between. The CDR3 contains 14 residues.

With respect to this clone: Other DNA sequences in this specimen translate into the identical CDR3. This chain links TRBV7-8 with TRBJ2-2; weak D call: TRBD1 (6 bases). This CDR3 is 16 amino acids long. Germline CDR1 and CDR2: SGHVS and FQNEAQ. Trimming took 5 bases from V and 8 from J, leaving 21 bases between them. CDR3 region: CASSQTTGVISGELFF. In DNA, the CDR3 is TGTGCCAGCAGCCAAACGACAGGAGTAATATCTGGGGAGCTGTTTTTT.

This clone was seen a few times. The V and J genes are TRBV7-2 and TRBJ2-1; a weak D match, TRBD1 (5 bases). The CDR3 contains 14 residues. The germline V gene encodes CDR1 SGHTA and CDR2 FQGNSA. With 1 base removed from V and 4 bases from J, the gap between germline ends came to 8 bases. The CDR3 sequence: CASSLGGRYNEQFF. Written as DNA, the CDR3 is TGTGCCAGCAGCTTAGGGGGCAGATACAATGAGCAGTTCTTC.

The V call is TRBV19, the J call TRBJ2-1, with TRBD2 matching 11 bases. The CDR3 runs 20 residues. Losses at the gene ends were 8 bases for V and 10 bases for J; bases not matched to a gene: 28. Germline assignment: CDR1 LNHDA and CDR2 SQIVND (reference sequence). CDR3 bases: TGTGCCAGTGAACCCTCTCCCCCGAGACTATTAGCGGGGGGGCTACGAGAGCAGTTCTTC. This translates into CASEPSPPRLLAGGLREQFF. The full variable domain, in which reference TRBV19 and TRBJ2-1 provide the parts outside the CDR3, is DGGITQSPKYLFRKEGQNVTLSCEQNLNHDAMYWYRQDPGQGLRLIYYSQIVNDFQKGDIAEGYSVSREKKESFPLTVTSAQKNPTAFYLCASEPSPPRLLAGGLREQFFGPGTRLTVL.

This clone was found once. A read error may account for a junction end that differs from germline. V gene TRBV7-3 combines with J gene TRBJ2-1; perhaps TRBD1 as D (7 bases). Per the germline V gene, CDR1 is SGHTA and CDR2 is FQGTGA. CDR3 length equals 16 residues. CDR3 protein: CASSLGGGRTYSEQFF. The CDR3 coding sequence is TGTGCCAGCAGCTTAGGAGGGGGCCGAACCTACAGTGAGCAGTTCTTC. Together with reference TRBV7-3 and TRBJ2-1, the CDR3 gives the full variable domain: GAGVSQTPSNKVTEKGKYVELRCDPISGHTALYWYRQSLGQGPEFLIYFQGTGAADDSGLPNDRFFAVRPEGSVSTLKIQRTERGDSAVYLCASSLGGGRTYSEQFFGPGTRLTVL.

The chain joins TRBV19 to TRBJ2-3, with a tentative D call TRBD2 (6 bases). The CDR3 covers 14 residues. V was shortened by 3 bases and J by 4 bases, with 11 bases between the two germline ends. From germline, CDR1 is LNHDA and CDR2 SQIVND (reference sequence). The CDR3 is CASSIRGLPDTQYF. As DNA, the CDR3 is TGTGCCAGTAGTATTCGGGGACTTCCAGATACGCAGTATTTT.

The chain employs TRBV7-2 and TRBJ1-4; D gene uncertain. The CDR3 contains 12 residues. Germline lookup yields CDR1 SGHTA and CDR2 FQGNSA. The ends were cut back, 4 bases at V and 4 bases at J, with 4 bases in the middle. The DNA for the CDR3 is TGTGCCAGCAGCTCGTATAATGAAAAACTGTTTTTT. It yields the protein CASSSYNEKLFF.

V is TRBV29-1 and J is TRBJ1-2; D unresolved. The CDR3 totals 14 residues. Deletions cut 6 bases from V and 0 bases from J, with 14 bases between. In germline, CDR1 is SQVTM, CDR2 ANQGSEA. CDR3 protein: CSVGRGLSNYGYTF. The CDR3 nucleotides are TGCAGCGTCGGCCGAGGGCTTTCTAACTATGGCTACACCTTC.

The chain has TRBV25-1 and TRBJ1-1, with D uncertain. The CDR3 consists of 13 residues. Germline lookup yields CDR1 MGHDK and CDR2 SYGVNS. V was trimmed by 5 bases and J by 1 base, leaving 8 bases between them. The CDR3, as DNA: TGTGCCAGCAGTAAACTAGGGAACACTGAAGCTTTCTTT. Translating gives CASSKLGNTEAFF.

The chain combines TRBV27 with TRBJ2-2; 10 bases are shared with TRBD2. The trim removed 9 bases at V and 7 bases at J, leaving 5 bases unmatched. The germline V gene has CDR1 MNHEY and CDR2 SMNVEV (reference sequence). The CDR3 is made up of 13 amino acids. DNA of the CDR3: TGTGCCAGGAAGCGGGGGGGGGTCGGGGAGCTGTTTTTT. Translation gives CARKRGGVGELFF.

The rearrangement joins TRBV6-5 to TRBJ1-2, with TRBD1 matching 7 bases. The CDR3 sequence is 12 residues long. After removal of 6 bases from V and 7 bases from J, the junction contained 5 bases not matched to a gene. CDR1 and CDR2 from the germline V gene are MNHEY and SVGAGI. The CDR3: CASRGTDSGYTF. CDR3 coding DNA: TGTGCCAGCAGGGGGACAGACTCTGGCTACACCTTC.

This clone showed up just a few times. The rearrangement links TRBV9 to TRBJ2-3, with 8 positions matching TRBD2. J was trimmed by 2 bases and V by 3 bases; bases with no gene match: 8. The CDR3 extends over 16 amino acids. Germline CDR1 is SGDLS and CDR2 is YYNGEE. The CDR3 region has the DNA TGTGCCAGCAGCGCACGGGAGGGGGGATCCACAGATACGCAGTATTTT. It specifies CASSAREGGSTDTQYF.

The chain joins TRBV6-5 to TRBJ1-2; D gene ambiguous. Trimming removed 0 bases at V and 4 bases at J, with 12 bases between. Germline CDR1 reads MNHEY; CDR2 reads SVGAGI. The CDR3 has 15 residues. CDR3 bases: TGTGCCAGCAGTTACTCGATTAGCGGTCGCTATGGCTACACCTTC. Translating gives CASSYSISGRYGYTF.

There are a few counts of this clone. The chain is built from TRBV9 and TRBJ1-2; 9 bases line up with TRBD1. CDR1 and CDR2 from the germline V gene are SGDLS and YYNGEE. This CDR3 contains 14 residues. V was clipped by 0 bases and J by 7 bases; unmatched bases: 4. The CDR3 reads CASSVGDRVGGYTF. The DNA of the CDR3 is TGTGCCAGCAGCGTAGGGGACAGGGTCGGTGGCTACACCTTC.

The chain carries TRBV19 and TRBJ1-1, with D hard to call. The V and J ends lost 0 bases and 2 bases respectively, with 4 bases between them. Germline CDR1 LNHDA, CDR2 SQIVND (reference sequence). The CDR3 runs to 13 residues. CDR3 in amino acids: CASSIELNTEAFF. CDR3 DNA sequence: TGTGCCAGTAGTATAGAATTAAACACTGAAGCTTTCTTT.

CDR3 coding DNA: TGCGCCAGCAGCCCAGCCGGATTACAGGGGGGGCGGGAGACCCAGTACTTC. This translates into CASSPAGLQGGRETQYF. This chain links TRBV4-1 with TRBJ2-5; a weak D match, TRBD1 (8 bases). The V and J ends lost 4 bases and 5 bases respectively, with 23 bases between them. This CDR3 region has 17 residues. Germline values: CDR1 MGHRA, CDR2 YSYEKL.